Following are 19 T cell receptor beta chains from one sample sequenced in a study of shared clonotypes between healthy human individuals. Data came from immunoSEQ multiplex PCR; TCRdb stores just in-frame clones and leaves some out. The data hold roughly 1,600,000 clones, with 98% to 99% observed a single time. Sequences were obtained from naive CD4+ T cells sorted from blood. As to subset: CD45RA+ positively selected. The receptors shown here come from a man aged 25-45 years in good health.

A note on this clone: Other nucleotide sequences in the sample specify the same CDR3. V and J are TRBV6-5 and TRBJ2-1; 15 bases are shared with TRBD2. This CDR3 region has 16 residues. Trimming cost V 2 bases and J 6 bases; bases outside gene matches: 2. CDR1 is MNHEY and CDR2 is SVGAGI in the germline V gene. CDR3 DNA sequence: TGTGCCAGCAGTTACCGGGGACTAGCGGGGGGCAATGAGCAGTTCTTC. It codes for CASSYRGLAGGNEQFF.

The gene calls are TRBV27 and TRBJ2-7; D is tentatively TRBD1 or TRBD2 (5 bases each). The V end was cut by 6 bases, the J end by 0 bases, with 18 bases between. CDR1 and CDR2 (germline): MNHEY, SMNVEV (reference sequence). This CDR3 comprises 16 residues. CDR3 in DNA: TGTGCCAGCAGGGGGAAGGGACCGAGGAGCTCCTACGAGCAGTACTTC. This translates into CASRGKGPRSSYEQYF.

V usage is TRBV19 and J usage is TRBJ1-2, with unresolved D. The V end was cut by 1 base, the J end by 6 bases, with 15 bases between. The CDR3 sequence is 15 residues long. The germline V gene has CDR1 LNHDA and CDR2 SQIVND (reference sequence). The CDR3 here is CASSIGLGGRNGYTF. In nucleotides, the CDR3 is TGTGCCAGTAGTATAGGTCTGGGCGGACGGAATGGCTACACCTTC. The complete variable domain, with remaining parts taken from reference TRBV19 and TRBJ1-2, reads DGGITQSPKYLFRKEGQNVTLSCEQNLNHDAMYWYRQDPGQGLRLIYYSQIVNDFQKGDIAEGYSVSREKKESFPLTVTSAQKNPTAFYLCASSIGLGGRNGYTFGSGTRLTVV.

A word on this clone: The sample has other DNA sequences that encode this CDR3 too. The chain recombines TRBV7-2 with TRBJ2-6; the D is unclear. CDR3 length: 13 amino acids. Trimming pared 2 bases from V and 2 bases from J, leaving 1 base between. The germline CDR1 and CDR2 sequences are SGHTA and FQGNSA. CDR3 sequence: CASSLTGANVLTF. The CDR3 DNA is TGTGCCAGCAGCTTAACTGGGGCCAACGTCCTGACTTTC.

The chain carries TRBV5-4 and TRBJ2-5; 10 nucleotides align to TRBD2. The germline CDR1 and CDR2 sequences are SGHNT and YYREEE (reference sequence). The trim removed 0 bases at V and 6 bases at J, leaving 8 bases unmatched. This CDR3 has 16 residues. CDR3 region: CASSLEASGRIQTQYF. DNA of the CDR3: TGTGCCAGCAGCTTGGAGGCTAGCGGGAGAATCCAGACCCAGTACTTC.

The V and J genes are TRBV5-4 and TRBJ2-1; 13 bases map to TRBD2. The germline V gene encodes CDR1 SGHNT and CDR2 YYREEE (reference sequence). Trimming cost V 0 bases and J 10 bases; bases outside gene matches: 7. This CDR3 spans 16 amino acids. The CDR3 loop reads CASSLGGLAGRGEQFF. The CDR3, as DNA: TGTGCCAGCAGCTTGGGGGGACTAGCGGGACGTGGCGAGCAGTTCTTC.

The chain combines TRBV5-4 with TRBJ2-5; 10 bases agree with TRBD1. The CDR3 consists of 15 residues. V was pared by 4 bases and J by 2 bases, with 5 bases of the junction left unmatched. CDR1 is SGHNT, CDR2 YYREEE, per germline (reference sequence). The CDR3 region is CASSPPGQGQETQYF. The CDR3 DNA is TGTGCCAGCAGCCCACCGGGACAGGGGCAAGAGACCCAGTACTTC.

The chain recombines TRBV11-2 with TRBJ2-1; 10 bases match TRBD2. CDR1 and CDR2 (germline): SGHAT, FQNNGV. The CDR3 length is 19 residues. Trimming took 5 bases from V and 3 from J; bases not matched to a gene: 16. CDR3 coding DNA: TGTGCCAGCAGCCCGAGGGTACTAGCGGGGATTCTTAACTACAATGAGCAGTTCTTC. Translated: CASSPRVLAGILNYNEQFF.

The gene calls are TRBV9 and TRBJ2-1, with D unclear. CDR1 and CDR2 from the germline V gene are SGDLS and YYNGEE. The length of the CDR3 is 14 residues. Between the trimmed V and J ends, which lost 0 bases and 5 bases, there was a span of 9 bases. CDR3: CASSVAQRNNEQFF. CDR3 sequence (DNA): TGTGCCAGCAGCGTAGCTCAGAGAAACAATGAGCAGTTCTTC.

This chain uses TRBV5-8 with TRBJ1-2; D is uncertain. Trimming took off 0 bases at V and 0 bases at J, with 9 bases between the two ends. CDR3 length: 15 residues. Germline V lookup: CDR1 SGHTS, CDR2 YDEGEE. Written as DNA, the CDR3 is TGTGCCAGCAGCTTGGGGGCCCGAACTAACTATGGCTACACCTTC. This encodes CASSLGARTNYGYTF.

In nucleotides, the CDR3 is TGCGCCAGCAGCTTGGTCCAGGGTTCCGGGGAGCTGTTTTTT. Translating gives CASSLVQGSGELFF. J is TRBJ2-2 and V is TRBV5-1, with D possibly being TRBD1 (5 bases). The CDR3 loop spans 14 amino acids. Deletions cut 0 bases from V and 6 bases from J, with 9 bases between. Looked up from germline, CDR1 is SGHRS and CDR2 is YFSETQ.

The V and J genes are TRBV5-6 and TRBJ2-1, with D tentatively TRBD1 or TRBD2 (5 bases each). Trimming left V 1 base short and J 6 bases short, with 8 bases between. The germline V gene has CDR1 SGHDT and CDR2 YYEEEE. The CDR3 consists of 13 residues. CDR3 DNA: TGTGCCAGCAGCTTGTGGGGGACCAATGAGCAGTTCTTC. Encoded protein: CASSLWGTNEQFF.

This clone has only one observation. V gene TRBV9 combines with J gene TRBJ2-1; a weak D match, TRBD1 (5 bases). V lost 0 bases and J 9 bases, leaving 7 bases between the germline ends. Germline V lookup: CDR1 SGDLS, CDR2 YYNGEE. The CDR3 extends over 12 amino acids. CDR3 amino acids: CASSVATGEQFF. The CDR3 DNA is TGTGCCAGCAGCGTAGCTACAGGTGAGCAGTTCTTC.

The chain is built from TRBV7-9 and TRBJ2-7; D may be TRBD1 or TRBD2 (6 bases each). V lost 3 bases, J lost 2 bases, and 11 bases lay in between. Germline V gene sequence: CDR1 SEHNR, CDR2 FQNEAQ (reference sequence). This CDR3 spans 14 amino acids. CDR3 bases: TGTGCCAGCAGCTTGGGGGGCAAGACCTACGAGCAGTACTTC. This sequence encodes CASSLGGKTYEQYF.

V is TRBV12-5 and J is TRBJ2-7, with D perhaps assigned TRBD1 or TRBD2 (5 bases each). The CDR3 runs 19 residues. Germline CDR1 reads LGHNT; CDR2 reads FRNRAP. The V and J ends lost 0 bases and 2 bases respectively, with 23 bases between them. CDR3 amino acids: CASGLVRGVRAVLTYEQYF. Here the CDR3 DNA reads TGTGCTAGTGGTTTGGTACGAGGGGTAAGGGCAGTTCTTACCTACGAGCAGTACTTC.

The gene calls are TRBV5-4 and TRBJ2-5; 9 bases map to TRBD1. V lost 5 bases, J lost 3 bases, and 5 bases stayed unmatched. Germline CDR1 reads SGHNT; CDR2 reads YYREEE (reference sequence). CDR3 length: 14 amino acids. The CDR3 is CASRGDRAKETQYF. CDR3 DNA: TGTGCCAGCAGAGGGGACAGGGCGAAAGAGACCCAGTACTTC.

The CDR3: CASSTLQGLYGYTF. As DNA, the CDR3 is TGTGCCAGTAGTACCCTCCAGGGATTGTATGGCTACACCTTC. The chain uses TRBV19 and TRBJ1-2, with D possibly being TRBD1 (5 bases). CDR1 and CDR2 from the germline V gene are LNHDA and SQIVND (reference sequence). V was shortened by 4 bases and J by 5 bases, with 14 bases between the two germline ends. The CDR3 length is 14 residues.

The chain carries TRBV9 and TRBJ1-4; D gene uncertain. This CDR3 is 15 amino acids long. V shed 0 bases and J shed 8 bases, with 14 bases lying between them. Germline loops: CDR1 SGDLS, CDR2 YYNGEE. The CDR3 DNA sequence: TGTGCCAGCAGCGTAGCCCCTGAGGGATCGGAAAAACTGTTTTTT. Translating gives CASSVAPEGSEKLFF.

V gene TRBV7-9 combines with J gene TRBJ2-5; no clear D gene. V was pared by 3 bases and J by 2 bases, with 10 bases between. Germline V gene sequence: CDR1 SEHNR, CDR2 FQNEAQ (reference sequence). The CDR3 has 14 residues. This chain's CDR3 is CASSFGRSQETQYF. The CDR3 DNA sequence: TGTGCCAGCAGCTTTGGCCGATCTCAAGAGACCCAGTACTTC. Drawing the rest from reference TRBV7-9 and TRBJ2-5, the complete variable domain is DTGVSQNPRHKITKRGQNVTFRCDPISEHNRLYWYRQTLGQGPEFLTYFQNEAQLEKSRLLSDRFSAERPKGSFSTLEIQRTEQGDSAMYLCASSFGRSQETQYFGPGTRLLVL.